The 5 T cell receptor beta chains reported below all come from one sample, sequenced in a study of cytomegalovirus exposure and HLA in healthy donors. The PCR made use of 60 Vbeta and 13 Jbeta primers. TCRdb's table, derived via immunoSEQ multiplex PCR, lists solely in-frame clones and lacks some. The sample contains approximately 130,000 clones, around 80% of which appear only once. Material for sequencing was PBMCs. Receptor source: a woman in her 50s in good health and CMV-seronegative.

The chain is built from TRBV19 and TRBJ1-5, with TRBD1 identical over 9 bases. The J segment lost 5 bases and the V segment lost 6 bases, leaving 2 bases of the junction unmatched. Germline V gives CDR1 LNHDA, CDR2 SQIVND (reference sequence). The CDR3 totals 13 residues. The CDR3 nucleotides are TGTGCCAGTAGGGGACAGGGTTATCAGCCCCAGCATTTT. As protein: CASRGQGYQPQHF.

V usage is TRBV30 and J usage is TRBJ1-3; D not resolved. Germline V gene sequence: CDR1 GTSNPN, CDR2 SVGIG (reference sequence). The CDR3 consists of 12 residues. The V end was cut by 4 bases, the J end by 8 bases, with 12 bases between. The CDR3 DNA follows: TGTGCCTGGACGAAAGCGTCGGACACCATATATTTT. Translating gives CAWTKASDTIYF.

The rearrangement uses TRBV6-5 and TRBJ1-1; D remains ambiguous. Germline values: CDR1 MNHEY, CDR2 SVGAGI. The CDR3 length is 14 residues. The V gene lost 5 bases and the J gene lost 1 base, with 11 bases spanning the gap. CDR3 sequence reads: CASSPFSGNTEAFF. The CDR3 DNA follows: TGTGCCAGCAGTCCGTTTTCGGGGAACACTGAAGCTTTCTTT.

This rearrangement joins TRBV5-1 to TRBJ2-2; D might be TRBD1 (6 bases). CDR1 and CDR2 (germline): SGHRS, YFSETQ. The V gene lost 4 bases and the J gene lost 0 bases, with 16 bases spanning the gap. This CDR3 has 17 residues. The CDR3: CASSPLTGRTNTGELFF. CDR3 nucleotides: TGCGCCAGCAGCCCGTTGACAGGTAGAACGAACACCGGGGAGCTGTTTTTT.

The CDR3 here is CASSPERTGGITGELFF. The CDR3 DNA sequence: TGTGCCAGCAGCCCTGAAAGGACAGGGGGCATCACCGGGGAGCTGTTTTTT. This sequence joins TRBV5-4 and TRBJ2-2; 11 positions match TRBD1. Germline CDR1 reads SGHNT; CDR2 reads YYREEE (reference sequence). Trimming took 4 bases from V and 4 from J; bases not matched to a gene: 9. CDR3 size: 17 residues.